The rows below give T cell receptor beta chains drawn from one sample of a study of blood T cells in healthy people across ages. TCRdb itself ran the 5' RACE reads through MiXCR, one entry per CDR3 protein. The sample holds under 2,000,000 distinct CDR3 sequences, roughly 50% seen once. The sequenced sample was blood. The receptors stem from a woman aged 35 to 49 in good health. CDR3s include the opening cysteine and the closing phenylalanine or tryptophan.

V gene: TRBV7-6
J gene: TRBJ1-2
CDR3 protein: CASSFSTVNYGYTF

V gene: TRBV10-2
J gene: TRBJ2-3
CDR3 protein: CASNLKIEGPTDTQYF

V gene: TRBV6-5
J gene: TRBJ1-2
CDR3 protein: CASSYTPQGSPHYGYTF

V gene: TRBV14
J gene: TRBJ2-5
CDR3 protein: CASSQDTGAQETQYF

V gene: TRBV11-1
J gene: TRBJ2-3
CDR3 protein: CASSLLTQGSTDTQYF

V gene: TRBV6-6
J gene: TRBJ2-3
CDR3 protein: CASSITGTGASTDTQYF

V gene: TRBV9
J gene: TRBJ2-3
CDR3 protein: CASSHPSRGAGGADTQYF

V gene: TRBV27
J gene: TRBJ2-7
CDR3 protein: CASSPGRPLSYEQYF

V gene: TRBV7-8
J gene: TRBJ1-2
CDR3 protein: CASSVFGQGFYGYTF

V gene: TRBV28
J gene: TRBJ2-7
CDR3 protein: CACTGSGSSYEQYF

V gene: TRBV29-1
J gene: TRBJ2-5
CDR3 protein: CSVSKYRGEGQETQYF

V gene: TRBV29-1
J gene: TRBJ2-1
CDR3 protein: CSVEGSQGAYNEQFF

V gene: TRBV6-5
J gene: TRBJ1-1
CDR3 protein: CASSAARGRRTEAFF

V gene: TRBV7-2
J gene: TRBJ1-2
CDR3 protein: CASSLVGGSQRNYGYTF

V gene: TRBV7-9
J gene: TRBJ2-7
CDR3 protein: CASSRGTLTYEQYF

V gene: TRBV4-3
J gene: TRBJ2-3
CDR3 protein: CASSQEITAARLASDTQYF

V gene: TRBV12-3/TRBV12-4
J gene: TRBJ2-3
CDR3 protein: CASRLKGDKQYF

V gene: TRBV4-3
J gene: TRBJ2-5
CDR3 protein: CASSQDLRLAETQYF

V gene: TRBV5-1
J gene: TRBJ1-1
CDR3 protein: CASSLAPNVPGVNTEAFF

V gene: TRBV6-2/TRBV6-3
J gene: TRBJ2-3
CDR3 protein: CASQRGGASPGTDTQYF

V gene: TRBV28
J gene: TRBJ1-5
CDR3 protein: CASTTPGQNILSNQPQHF

V gene: TRBV7-6
J gene: TRBJ2-6
CDR3 protein: CASSLVGRGRSGANVLTF

V gene: TRBV28
J gene: TRBJ2-5
CDR3 protein: CASRLLLSGGALETQYF

V gene: TRBV6-2/TRBV6-3
J gene: TRBJ2-1
CDR3 protein: CASRFPTQTGTIYNEQFF

V gene: TRBV5-1
J gene: TRBJ2-1
CDR3 protein: CASSPDSSNYNEQFF

V gene: TRBV6-6
J gene: TRBJ1-6
CDR3 protein: CASTFSSYNSPLHF

V gene: TRBV15
J gene: TRBJ2-1
CDR3 protein: CATSGRQGSIYNEQFF

V gene: TRBV12-3/TRBV12-4
J gene: TRBJ2-1
CDR3 protein: CASRSVVGTGFYEQFF

V gene: TRBV2
J gene: TRBJ2-7
CDR3 protein: CASEGRLSYEQYF

V gene: TRBV7-4
J gene: TRBJ2-6
CDR3 protein: CTSTPKCGCGANVLTF

V gene: TRBV6-5
J gene: TRBJ2-1
CDR3 protein: CASSFSGLAGKSSYNEQFF

V gene: TRBV20-1
J gene: TRBJ2-5
CDR3 protein: CSARRGSSGGETQYF

V gene: TRBV25-1
J gene: TRBJ1-5
CDR3 protein: CASSDGGSQPQHF

V gene: TRBV6-2/TRBV6-3
J gene: TRBJ2-3
CDR3 protein: CASSYRLAGTTSTDTQYF

V gene: TRBV5-5
J gene: TRBJ1-2
CDR3 protein: CASSLRDINYSYTF

V gene: TRBV20-1
J gene: TRBJ2-7
CDR3 protein: CSARDLSGHRAGEQYF

V gene: TRBV7-3
J gene: TRBJ1-1
CDR3 protein: CASSSRTLNTEAFF

V gene: TRBV21-1
J gene: TRBJ1-5
CDR3 protein: CASRRRPNQPQHF

V gene: TRBV18
J gene: TRBJ2-7
CDR3 protein: CASTLDFQGAYEQYF

V gene: TRBV27
J gene: NA
CDR3 protein: CASSFRDGAFYEQYF

V gene: TRBV5-1
J gene: TRBJ2-3
CDR3 protein: CASSLGQVYTDTQYF

V gene: TRBV7-3
J gene: TRBJ2-1
CDR3 protein: CASSLYPGQGEQFF